These 12 T cell receptor beta chains were all obtained from the same sample, sequenced in a study of shared clonotypes between healthy human individuals. Here immunoSEQ multiplex PCR was the method, and the copy in TCRdb shows in-frame clones only, minus some. The sample yields about 2.4 million clones, more than 85% seen once. Sequencing input: naive CD4+ T cells from PBMCs. As for subset: CD45RA+ positively selected. The receptors originated from a man aged 18-30 years in good health. Some clones in this sample may be carry-over from other donors' samples.

This sequence joins TRBV20-1 and TRBJ2-4; 7 positions match TRBD1. CDR1 and CDR2 from the germline V gene are DFQATT and SNEGSKA (reference sequence). The CDR3 has 11 amino acids. V gave up 6 bases and J gave up 13 bases; unmatched junction bases: 9. CDR3 in DNA: TGCAGTGCCCTCGACAGGGAAAAGCAGTACTTC. It yields the protein CSALDREKQYF.

This clone was recorded only once. This chain joins TRBV27 and TRBJ2-2; perhaps TRBD1 as D (5 bases). Germline V gene sequence: CDR1 MNHEY, CDR2 SMNVEV (reference sequence). The V end lost 3 bases, the J end lost 6 bases, and 11 bases lay between the germline ends. The CDR3 consists of 14 residues. The CDR3 DNA follows: TGTGCCAGCAGTTTGGGGCGGACGGCCGGGGAGCTGTTTTTT. It encodes CASSLGRTAGELFF.

The gene calls are TRBV6-5 and TRBJ1-1; D is perhaps TRBD1 (5 bases). This CDR3 is 11 amino acids long. Germline V gene data show CDR1 as MNHEY and CDR2 as SVGAGI. Trimming removed 6 bases at V and 7 bases at J, with 9 bases between. CDR3 nucleotide sequence: TGTGCCAGCAGATGGGGGGGTGAAGCTTTCTTT. Protein: CASRWGGEAFF.

This clone showed up just a few times. The V gene is TRBV6-1, the J gene TRBJ2-7; the D call may be TRBD1 or TRBD2 (5 bases each). The germline gives CDR1 MNHNS, CDR2 SASEGT. Trimming took 8 bases from V and 5 from J, leaving 19 bases between them. The CDR3 is 14 residues long. CDR3 loop: CASRPGLGLDEQYF. The CDR3 DNA reads as TGTGCCAGCCGGCCGGGGTTGGGGCTTGACGAGCAGTACTTC.

The genes are TRBV28 and TRBJ1-5, with TRBD1 as a possible D gene (5 bases). Germline CDR1 MDHEN, CDR2 SYDVKM. Trimming stripped 5 bases from V and 7 bases from J, with 15 bases between. The length of the CDR3 is 14 residues. CDR3 bases: TGTGCCAGCAGTCTCCGGGGGGGTTGGCAGCCCCAGCATTTT. Its translation: CASSLRGGWQPQHF.

This clone was seen a handful of times. This rearrangement joins TRBV15 to TRBJ2-1; no reliable D call. The CDR3 is 13 residues long. CDR1 LNHNV and CDR2 YYDKDF come from the germline V gene (reference sequence). V was pared by 0 bases and J by 6 bases, with 6 bases between. CDR3 protein: CATSRDQVNEQFF. The CDR3 DNA reads TGTGCCACCAGCAGAGATCAAGTCAATGAGCAGTTCTTC.

V is TRBV4-2 and J is TRBJ2-1; 10 nucleotides agree with TRBD2. V dropped 6 bases and J dropped 12; count of bases not matched to a gene: 5. CDR1 is LGHNA, CDR2 YNFKEQ, per germline. This CDR3 has 12 residues. CDR3 sequence reads: CASSRTSGRQFF. The CDR3 nucleotides are TGTGCCAGCAGTCGGACTAGCGGAAGGCAGTTCTTC.

The V and J genes are TRBV10-3 and TRBJ2-1, with 10 bases identical to TRBD2. The CDR3 contains 15 residues. Looked up from germline, CDR1 is ENHRY and CDR2 is SYGVKD. V shed 5 bases and J 7 bases; nucleotides not matched to a gene: 8. The CDR3 region has the DNA TGTGCCATCAGTCCCAGGACTAGCGGTATGAATGAGCAGTTCTTC. This encodes CAISPRTSGMNEQFF.

The chain joins TRBV7-2 to TRBJ2-3, with no clear D. Trimming pared 5 bases from V and 2 bases from J, leaving 8 bases between. Germline loops: CDR1 SGHTA, CDR2 FQGNSA. The CDR3 has 13 residues. The CDR3 here is CASSPRTTDTQYF. CDR3 bases: TGTGCCAGCAGCCCCAGAACCACAGATACGCAGTATTTT.

The rearrangement joins TRBV2 to TRBJ2-4; perhaps TRBD2 as D (6 bases). In germline, CDR1 is SNHLY, CDR2 FYNNEI. CDR3 length: 15 residues. The ends were cut back, 3 bases at V and 7 bases at J, with 16 bases in the middle. CDR3 DNA sequence: TGTGCCAGCAGTGAGGGATCCCTAGGGAGGAACATTCAGTACTTC. Its protein product is CASSEGSLGRNIQYF.

The chain links TRBV20-1 to TRBJ2-5; D uncertain. The V end lost 2 bases, the J end lost 6 bases, and 4 bases lay between the germline ends. The length of the CDR3 is 10 residues. Germline lookup yields CDR1 DFQATT and CDR2 SNEGSKA (reference sequence). This CDR3 is CSARLKTQYF. CDR3 nucleotides: TGCAGTGCTAGATTGAAGACCCAGTACTTC.

The DNA for the CDR3 is TGTGCCAGCAGGGAGCAGGGGGCGTACTATGGCTACACCTTC. It specifies CASREQGAYYGYTF. The gene calls are TRBV5-6 and TRBJ1-2; 8 bases are a match to TRBD1. Germline trimming cut 5 bases from V and 3 bases from J; bases unmatched to any gene: 6. The CDR3 runs 14 residues. CDR1 and CDR2 (germline): SGHDT, YYEEEE. The whole variable domain, remainder taken from reference TRBV5-6 and TRBJ1-2, is DAGVTQSPTHLIKTRGQQVTLRCSPKSGHDTVSWYQQALGQGPQFIFQYYEEEERQRGNFPDRFSGHQFPNYSSELNVNALLLGDSALYLCASREQGAYYGYTFGSGTRLTVV.